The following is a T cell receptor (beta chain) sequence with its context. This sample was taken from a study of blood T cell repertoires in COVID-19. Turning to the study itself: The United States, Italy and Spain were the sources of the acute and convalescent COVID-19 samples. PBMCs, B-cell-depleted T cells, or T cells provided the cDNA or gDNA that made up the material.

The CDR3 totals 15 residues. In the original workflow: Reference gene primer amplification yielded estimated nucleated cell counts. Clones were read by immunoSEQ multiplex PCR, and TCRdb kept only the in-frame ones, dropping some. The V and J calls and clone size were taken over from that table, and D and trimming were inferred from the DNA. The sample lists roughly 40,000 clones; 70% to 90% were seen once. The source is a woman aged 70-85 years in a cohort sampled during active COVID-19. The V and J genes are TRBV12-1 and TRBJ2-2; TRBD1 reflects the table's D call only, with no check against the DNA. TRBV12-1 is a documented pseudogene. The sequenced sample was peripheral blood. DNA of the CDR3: TGTGCCAGCAGCTCCCGGGACAGGGACACCGGGGAGCTGTTTTTT. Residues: CASSSRDRDTGELFF.